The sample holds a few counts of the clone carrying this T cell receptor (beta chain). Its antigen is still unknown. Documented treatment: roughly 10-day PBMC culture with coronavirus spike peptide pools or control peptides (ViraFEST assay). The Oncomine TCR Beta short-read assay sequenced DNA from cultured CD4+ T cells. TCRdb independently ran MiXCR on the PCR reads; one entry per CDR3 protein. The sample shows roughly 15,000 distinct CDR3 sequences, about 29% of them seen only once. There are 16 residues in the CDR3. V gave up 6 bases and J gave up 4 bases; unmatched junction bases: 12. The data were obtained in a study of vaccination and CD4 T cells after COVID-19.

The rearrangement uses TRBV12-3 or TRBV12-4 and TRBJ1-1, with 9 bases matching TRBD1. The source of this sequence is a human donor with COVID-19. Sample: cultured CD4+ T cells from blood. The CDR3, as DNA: TGTGCCAGCAGCCCTAAACAGGGGGCCGGGGGCACTGAAGCTTTCTTT. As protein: CASSPKQGAGGTEAFF.